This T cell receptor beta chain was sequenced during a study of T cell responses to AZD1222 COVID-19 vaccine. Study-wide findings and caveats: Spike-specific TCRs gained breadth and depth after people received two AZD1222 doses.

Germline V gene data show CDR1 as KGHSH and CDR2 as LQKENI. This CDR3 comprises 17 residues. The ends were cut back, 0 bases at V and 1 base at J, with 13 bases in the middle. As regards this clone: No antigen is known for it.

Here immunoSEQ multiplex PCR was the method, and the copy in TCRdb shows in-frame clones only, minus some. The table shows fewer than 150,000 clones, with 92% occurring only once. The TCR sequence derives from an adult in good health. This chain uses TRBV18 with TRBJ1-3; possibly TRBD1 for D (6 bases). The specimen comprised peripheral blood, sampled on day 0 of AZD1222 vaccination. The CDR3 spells CASSPPDRLLSGNTIYF. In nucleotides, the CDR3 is TGTGCCAGCTCACCACCGGACAGACTACTTTCTGGAAACACCATATATTTT.